The rows below give T cell receptor beta chains drawn from one sample of a study of patients and donors after allogeneic stem cell transplantation. TCRdb fed the RT-PCR reads into MiXCR, producing one record per CDR3 protein. The sample has tens of thousands of distinct CDR3 sequences, roughly a third seen once; the top ten hold 76%. Sequencing was carried out using blood, either unsorted or a sorted T cell fraction (not recorded which). The receptor source for this set is a human donor who was either an allogeneic HSCT recipient or a stem cell or donor lymphocyte infusion donor (not recorded which). It is not recorded whose cells these are; they may come from a transplant donor. Each CDR3 is given with its conserved first and last residue. Each record gives: CDR3 protein, CDR3 DNA, clone size, CDR3 length, D gene, J gene, V gene. The D gene is left open where the match is weak. Size values are once, few and many counts, or a class for expanded clones, and some rows have none.

CDR3: CASSYPYGTNTEAFF; DNA: TGTGCCAGCAGTTACCCATACGGGACGAACACTGAAGCTTTCTTT; size: NA; length: 15; D: NA; J: TRBJ1-1; V: TRBV6-2/TRBV6-3
CDR3: CAISNVLYTEAFF; DNA: TGTGCCATCAGCAACGTACTATACACTGAAGCTTTCTTT; size: NA; length: 13; D: NA; J: TRBJ1-1; V: TRBV10-3
CDR3: CASSLTGSIRPQHF; DNA: TGTGCCAGCAGTTTAACAGGATCCATCCGTCCCCAGCATTTT; size: NA; length: 14; D: NA; J: TRBJ1-5; V: TRBV27
CDR3: CASSEFPSGGDTQYF; DNA: TGTGCCAGCAGTGAATTCCCTAGCGGGGGAGATACGCAGTATTTT; size: NA; length: 15; D: TRBD2; J: TRBJ2-3; V: TRBV6-1
CDR3: CASSPLSQGTGYTF; DNA: TGTGCCAGCAGCCCCCTAAGCCAGGGTACGGGCTACACCTTC; size: NA; length: 14; D: NA; J: TRBJ1-2; V: TRBV7-9
CDR3: CSARQGGTDTQYF; DNA: TGCAGTGCTCGACAGGGGGGCACAGATACGCAGTATTTT; size: few; length: 13; D: TRBD1; J: TRBJ2-3; V: TRBV20-1
CDR3: CASSLTGAYEQYF; DNA: TGTGCCAGCAGTTTAACAGGGGCCTACGAGCAGTACTTC; size: NA; length: 13; D: TRBD1; J: TRBJ2-7; V: TRBV27
CDR3: CSASGQPGGNQPQHF; DNA: TGCAGTGCTAGTGGACAGCCCGGGGGCAATCAGCCCCAGCATTTT; size: few; length: 15; D: NA; J: TRBJ1-5; V: TRBV20-1
CDR3: CASSTRAPNTEAFF; DNA: TGTGCCAGCAGTACCCGCGCTCCGAACACTGAAGCTTTCTTT; size: NA; length: 14; D: NA; J: TRBJ1-1; V: TRBV12-3/TRBV12-4
CDR3: CASSLQGFAGELFF; DNA: TGTGCCAGCAGCCTTCAGGGGTTCGCCGGGGAGCTGTTTTTT; size: few; length: 14; D: NA; J: TRBJ2-2; V: TRBV3-1
CDR3: CASSVGDTQYF; DNA: TGTGCCAGCAGCGTAGGAGATACGCAGTATTTT; size: NA; length: 11; D: NA; J: TRBJ2-3; V: TRBV9
CDR3: CASSYSGLAGFETQYF; DNA: TGTGCCAGCAGTTACTCGGGACTAGCGGGATTTGAGACCCAGTACTTC; size: NA; length: 16; D: TRBD2; J: TRBJ2-5; V: TRBV6-5
CDR3: CASSLARGTGSHEQYF; DNA: TGCGCCAGCAGCTTGGCCAGAGGGACAGGGTCCCACGAGCAGTACTTC; size: once; length: 16; D: TRBD1; J: TRBJ2-7; V: TRBV5-1
CDR3: CASSPRGQHNEKLFF; DNA: TGTGCCAGCAGCCCGAGGGGACAGCACAATGAAAAACTGTTTTTT; size: few; length: 15; D: TRBD1; J: TRBJ1-4; V: TRBV7-8
CDR3: CASSPGHTADVGGELFF; DNA: TGTGCCAGCAGTCCGGGTCACACAGCGGACGTAGGCGGGGAGCTGTTTTTT; size: few; length: 17; D: NA; J: TRBJ2-2; V: TRBV12-3/TRBV12-4
CDR3: CAEGATPSYTEAFF; DNA: TGTGCCGAGGGGGCAACTCCCTCTTACACTGAAGCTTTCTTT; size: NA; length: 14; D: TRBD1; J: TRBJ1-1; V: TRBV7-2
CDR3: CASSSSRSGNTIYF; DNA: TGTGCCAGCAGTTCCAGCCGTTCTGGAAACACCATATATTTT; size: NA; length: 14; D: NA; J: TRBJ1-3; V: TRBV6-5
CDR3: CASSGQGNQPQHF; DNA: TGTGCCAGCAGTGGACAGGGTAATCAGCCCCAGCATTTT; size: once; length: 13; D: TRBD1; J: TRBJ1-5; V: TRBV27
CDR3: CASSLESGGLTGELFF; DNA: TGTGCCAGCAGCTTAGAATCGGGGGGCCTCACCGGGGAGCTGTTTTTT; size: NA; length: 16; D: NA; J: TRBJ2-2; V: TRBV7-2
CDR3: CASSLVQGGTEAFF; DNA: TGTGCCAGCAGCTTAGTGCAGGGAGGCACTGAAGCTTTCTTT; size: once; length: 14; D: NA; J: TRBJ1-1; V: TRBV7-2
CDR3: CASSQELLAGNNEQFF; DNA: TGCGCCAGCAGCCAAGAGCTCCTAGCGGGGAACAATGAGCAGTTCTTC; size: NA; length: 16; D: TRBD2; J: TRBJ2-1; V: TRBV4-3
CDR3: CASSTQGADTEAFF; DNA: TGTGCCAGCAGTACTCAGGGTGCGGACACTGAAGCTTTCTTT; size: many; length: 14; D: NA; J: TRBJ1-1; V: TRBV12-3/TRBV12-4
CDR3: CASSRTAGPTNYGYTF; DNA: TGTGCCAGCAGCCGGACCGCGGGACCAACTAACTATGGCTACACCTTC; size: few; length: 16; D: NA; J: TRBJ1-2; V: TRBV5-5
CDR3: CASSQGAMSSGNTIYF; DNA: TGTGCCAGCAGCCAAGGGGCCATGAGCTCTGGAAACACCATATATTTT; size: medium-sized; length: 16; D: NA; J: TRBJ1-3; V: TRBV7-2
CDR3: CSARDLASNQPQHF; DNA: TGCAGTGCTAGAGATCTGGCCAGCAATCAGCCCCAGCATTTT; size: NA; length: 14; D: NA; J: TRBJ1-5; V: TRBV20-1
CDR3: CASSFWTSHGYTF; DNA: TGTGCCAGCAGCTTTTGGACTTCCCATGGCTACACCTTC; size: many; length: 13; D: NA; J: TRBJ1-2; V: TRBV7-8
CDR3: CASSSVRGLVNTEAFF; DNA: TGTGCCAGCAGCTCGGTCAGGGGCTTGGTGAACACTGAAGCTTTCTTT; size: NA; length: 16; D: NA; J: TRBJ1-1; V: TRBV7-9
CDR3: CASSLDRGYEQYF; DNA: TGCGCCAGCAGCTTGGATAGGGGCTACGAGCAGTACTTC; size: NA; length: 13; D: NA; J: TRBJ2-7; V: TRBV5-1
CDR3: CASSSIMDRGHHSPLHF; DNA: TGTGCCAGCAGTTCTATTATGGACAGGGGGCATCATTCACCCCTCCACTTT; size: few; length: 17; D: TRBD1; J: TRBJ1-6; V: TRBV12-3/TRBV12-4
CDR3: CASSFSQASEQFF; DNA: TGTGCCAGCAGTTTTAGCCAAGCGAGTGAGCAGTTCTTC; size: few; length: 13; D: NA; J: TRBJ2-1; V: TRBV12-3/TRBV12-4
CDR3: CATSALGSNEQFF; DNA: TGTGCCACCAGTGCCTTGGGGTCCAATGAGCAGTTCTTC; size: NA; length: 13; D: NA; J: TRBJ2-1; V: TRBV24-1
CDR3: CASQNSQATGGYTF; DNA: TGTGCCAGCCAAAATTCACAGGCCACTGGGGGCTACACCTTC; size: NA; length: 14; D: NA; J: TRBJ1-2; V: TRBV6-6